The 17 T cell receptor beta chains in this list originate from one sample, sequenced in a study of blood T cell repertoires in COVID-19. This table comes from immunoSEQ multiplex PCR, and its TCRdb copy is limited to in-frame clones, with some not included. The profile covers 200,000 to 250,000 clones, with roughly 88% appearing a single time and 13% taken by the ten largest. The sequenced sample consisted of peripheral blood. These TCRs come from a human donor in a cohort sampled during active COVID-19.

The chain uses TRBV20-1 and TRBJ2-3; a possible D gene is TRBD1 (5 bases). V gave up 3 bases and J gave up 3 bases, with 13 bases separating them. Germline values: CDR1 DFQATT, CDR2 SNEGSKA (reference sequence). CDR3 length equals 14 residues. CDR3 in DNA: TGCAGTGCTAGTGCTGGGGCAGTGACAGATACGCAGTATTTT. Its translation: CSASAGAVTDTQYF.

The CDR3 region is CASRGLAGTADEQYF. The CDR3 coding sequence is TGTGCCAGCAGGGGACTAGCGGGTACGGCGGACGAGCAGTACTTC. V gene TRBV27 combines with J gene TRBJ2-7; 12 bases align to TRBD2. V was pared by 6 bases and J by 5 bases, with 8 bases of the junction left unmatched. Per germline, CDR1 MNHEY and CDR2 SMNVEV (reference sequence). This CDR3 is built from 15 residues.

The rearrangement uses TRBV28 and TRBJ2-1; TRBD1 matches at 9 bases. The CDR3 spans 14 residues. Looked up from germline, CDR1 is MDHEN and CDR2 is SYDVKM. V dropped 6 bases and J dropped 10; count of bases not matched to a gene: 10. The CDR3 DNA follows: TGTGCCAGCAGACCGGGACAGGGTGGAGGGGAGCAGTTCTTC. It is translated as CASRPGQGGGEQFF.

This clone was seen just once. The chain uses TRBV20-1 and TRBJ2-7; TRBD2 agrees at 10 bases. The CDR3 is 15 amino acids. V shed 3 bases and J 1 base; nucleotides not matched to a gene: 6. CDR1 is DFQATT, CDR2 SNEGSKA, per germline (reference sequence). CDR3: CSASWSSGRSYEQYF. CDR3 nucleotides: TGCAGTGCTAGTTGGTCTAGCGGGAGATCCTACGAGCAGTACTTC.

This chain joins TRBV5-1 and TRBJ1-5; 8 bases agree with TRBD1. The germline CDR1 and CDR2 sequences are SGHRS and YFSETQ. Losses at the gene ends were 3 bases for V and 2 bases for J; bases not matched to a gene: 1. This CDR3 has 14 residues. CDR3 residues: CASSSGQGNQPQHF. The CDR3 DNA reads as TGCGCCAGCAGCTCGGGACAGGGCAATCAGCCCCAGCATTTT.

The rearrangement links TRBV28 to TRBJ1-1; no firm D call. The CDR3 covers 15 residues. Germline V gene lookup returns CDR1 MDHEN and CDR2 SYDVKM. V dropped 1 base and J dropped 3 bases, with 12 bases sitting between them. CDR3 in amino acids: CASSLFPYRDTEAFF. The CDR3 DNA follows: TGTGCCAGCAGTTTATTTCCATATCGGGACACTGAAGCTTTCTTT. The complete variable domain, with remaining parts taken from reference TRBV28 and TRBJ1-1, reads DVKVTQSSRYLVKRTGEKVFLECVQDMDHENMFWYRQDPGLGLRLIYFSYDVKMKEKGDIPEGYSVSREKKERFSLILESASTNQTSMYLCASSLFPYRDTEAFFGQGTRLTVV.

The chain links TRBV19 to TRBJ2-1; possibly TRBD1 for D (5 bases). This CDR3 has 16 residues. Deletions cut 1 base from V and 0 bases from J, with 10 bases between. Germline assignment: CDR1 LNHDA and CDR2 SQIVND (reference sequence). The CDR3 loop is CASSIVRGPSYNEQFF. CDR3 sequence (DNA): TGTGCCAGTAGTATAGTTAGGGGTCCCTCCTACAATGAGCAGTTCTTC.

The chain links TRBV27 to TRBJ1-1; 7 nucleotides match TRBD1. Per germline, CDR1 MNHEY and CDR2 SMNVEV (reference sequence). There are 13 residues in the CDR3. With 7 bases clipped from V and 3 bases from J, the junction kept 5 bases outside the gene matches. CDR3 nucleotide sequence: TGTGCCAGCAATCAGGGGGGAGACACTGAAGCTTTCTTT. The encoded protein is CASNQGGDTEAFF.

The V gene is TRBV6-5, the J gene TRBJ2-7; 8 positions agree with TRBD2. Germline CDR1 is MNHEY and CDR2 is SVGAGI. The CDR3 extends over 15 amino acids. Trimming took 8 bases from V and 5 from J; bases not matched to a gene: 14. The CDR3 sequence is CASLLSREGLNEQYF. The CDR3 nucleotides read TGTGCCAGCCTTCTTAGCCGGGAGGGACTGAACGAGCAGTACTTC.

Sample share makes this clone medium-sized (0.01 to 0.1%). The rearrangement joins TRBV25-1 to TRBJ2-2, with TRBD2 identical over 9 bases. Germline V gene lookup returns CDR1 MGHDK and CDR2 SYGVNS. Trimming took 7 bases from V and 4 from J; bases not matched to a gene: 7. The CDR3 spans 15 residues. CDR3: CASTASGTLTGELFF. The DNA for the CDR3 is TGTGCCAGCACGGCTAGCGGGACCCTCACCGGGGAGCTGTTTTTT.

The gene calls are TRBV7-8 and TRBJ2-7; TRBD1 aligns across 8 bases. Germline assignment: CDR1 SGHVS and CDR2 FQNEAQ. The CDR3 sequence is 16 residues long. Trimming took 5 bases from V and 5 from J; bases not matched to a gene: 14. The DNA of the CDR3 is TGTGCCAGCAGCCCCAGTTGGGGACAGGAGGGCAACGAGCAGTACTTC. Its protein product is CASSPSWGQEGNEQYF. The variable domain in full, with the rest retrieved from reference TRBV7-8 and TRBJ2-7, is GAGVSQSPRYKVAKRGQDVALRCDPISGHVSLFWYQQALGQGPEFLTYFQNEAQLDKSGLPSDRFFAERPEGSVSTLKIQRTQQEDSAVYLCASSPSWGQEGNEQYFGPGTRLTVT.

This rearrangement joins TRBV7-9 to TRBJ2-7; 7 positions agree with TRBD1. Germline V lookup: CDR1 SEHNR, CDR2 FQNEAQ (reference sequence). Losses at the gene ends were 6 bases for V and 1 base for J; bases not matched to a gene: 9. This CDR3 is 15 amino acids long. The CDR3 loop is CASSFLQGSSYEQYF. The DNA for the CDR3 is TGTGCCAGCAGTTTTCTACAGGGGTCGTCCTACGAGCAGTACTTC.

The chain carries TRBV19 and TRBJ1-5, with 9 bases lining up with TRBD1. After removal of 6 bases from V and 2 bases from J, the junction contained 5 bases not matched to a gene. The CDR3 consists of 15 residues. The germline V gene encodes CDR1 LNHDA and CDR2 SQIVND (reference sequence). CDR3 sequence (DNA): TGTGCCAGTAGGTCGACAGGGGGACGCAATCAGCCCCAGCATTTT. Its protein product is CASRSTGGRNQPQHF.

The rearrangement joins TRBV2 to TRBJ1-6; D remains unclear. Trimming removed 3 bases at V and 7 bases at J, with 10 bases between. The CDR3 runs to 14 residues. Germline assignment: CDR1 SNHLY and CDR2 FYNNEI. Here the CDR3 DNA reads TGTGCCAGCAGTGAGATAGCAGCAAATTCACCCCTCCACTTT. Residues: CASSEIAANSPLHF.

The V gene is TRBV2, the J gene TRBJ2-7, with 7 bases lining up with TRBD1. This CDR3 is 15 amino acids long. Trimming took 5 bases from V and 4 from J; bases not matched to a gene: 11. CDR1 is SNHLY, CDR2 FYNNEI, per germline. This CDR3 reads CASSRIQGIGYEQYF. In DNA form, the CDR3 reads TGTGCCAGCAGTCGCATACAGGGGATAGGGTACGAGCAGTACTTC.

V gene TRBV7-6 combines with J gene TRBJ2-3, with 8 positions matching TRBD2. CDR1 is SGHVS and CDR2 is FNYEAQ in the germline V gene. The CDR3 is 15 amino acids. V lost 5 bases and J lost 7; bases outside the gene matches: 11. Here the CDR3 DNA reads TGTGCCAGCAGCCCCGGAGCGGGAGCGTTCTATACGCAGTATTTT. Its protein is CASSPGAGAFYTQYF.

Details on this clone: Because the CDR3's place on the DNA is in doubt, the DNA is left out and the CDR3 is given as listed by TCRdb. This chain links TRBV28 with TRBJ2-1; the table gives TRBD2 as D, unverified against the DNA. Germline CDR1 MDHEN, CDR2 SYDVKM. The CDR3 spans 15 amino acids, including both terminal residues. The CDR3 protein is CASSSSGLGVDEQFF.